This is a list of T cell receptor beta chains from one sample in a study of shared clonotypes between healthy human individuals. Using immunoSEQ multiplex PCR, the repertoire was profiled, and TCRdb retains in-frame clones only, with some absent. Here the sample spans 2 million to 3 million clones, roughly 93% being singletons. The sample taken for sequencing was naive CD4+ T cells from PBMCs. These receptors all stem from a man aged 18 to 35 in good health. Some clones in this sample may be carry-over from other donors' samples. Each CDR3 is given with its conserved first and last residue. Fields, in order: V gene, D gene, J gene, clone size, CDR3 DNA, CDR3 protein. A D gene is named only where the DNA matches it firmly. Expanded clones get a size class; other rows say once, few or many, or leave the size out.

v_call: TRBV5-5; d_call: -; j_call: TRBJ1-2; clone_size: -; cdr3_nt: TGTGCCAGCAGCTTGAGGCAGAATGGCTACACCTTC; cdr3_aa: CASSLRQNGYTF
v_call: TRBV10-3; d_call: -; j_call: TRBJ2-5; clone_size: -; cdr3_nt: TGTGCCATACGGAGCGACGGTGAAGAGACCCAGTACTTC; cdr3_aa: CAIRSDGEETQYF
v_call: TRBV2; d_call: -; j_call: TRBJ2-7; clone_size: -; cdr3_nt: TGTGCCAGCATCGCGGGACGGTCGAAGTCTGAGCAGTACTTC; cdr3_aa: CASIAGRSKSEQYF
v_call: TRBV28; d_call: -; j_call: TRBJ1-2; clone_size: -; cdr3_nt: TGTGCCACCAGGACACTAATCGTGGGCCATGGCTACACCTTC; cdr3_aa: CATRTLIVGHGYTF
v_call: TRBV18; d_call: TRBD2; j_call: TRBJ2-1; clone_size: -; cdr3_nt: TGTGCCAGCTCACTCCTCCCCCCTAGCGGGATGACCTACAATGAGCAGTTCTTC; cdr3_aa: CASSLLPPSGMTYNEQFF
v_call: TRBV11-3; d_call: -; j_call: TRBJ2-2; clone_size: -; cdr3_nt: TGTGCCAGCAGCTCCGGCGGGACGAACACCGGGGAGCTGTTTTTT; cdr3_aa: CASSSGGTNTGELFF
v_call: TRBV11-2; d_call: -; j_call: TRBJ2-5; clone_size: -; cdr3_nt: TGTGCCAGCAGCTTAGATCGATGGGCCGGCGGAGAGACCCAGTACTTC; cdr3_aa: CASSLDRWAGGETQYF
v_call: TRBV18; d_call: -; j_call: TRBJ1-1; clone_size: -; cdr3_nt: TGTGCCAGCTCACCTGGGGGCGGGAACACTGAAGCTTTCTTT; cdr3_aa: CASSPGGGNTEAFF
v_call: TRBV28; d_call: TRBD2; j_call: TRBJ2-4; clone_size: -; cdr3_nt: TGTGCCAGCAGCTTCGGACTAGCCCAAAACATTCAGTACTTC; cdr3_aa: CASSFGLAQNIQYF
v_call: TRBV6-5; d_call: -; j_call: TRBJ1-5; clone_size: -; cdr3_nt: TGTGCCAGCAGTTATGGGAGCAATCAGCCCCAGCATTTT; cdr3_aa: CASSYGSNQPQHF
v_call: TRBV5-1; d_call: -; j_call: TRBJ2-6; clone_size: -; cdr3_nt: TGCGCCAGCACACTTGGATCTGGGGCCAACGTCCTGACTTTC; cdr3_aa: CASTLGSGANVLTF
v_call: TRBV5-5; d_call: -; j_call: TRBJ2-3; clone_size: -; cdr3_nt: TGTGCCAGCAGCTGGGTACTGGGGGCTTTGACAGATACGCAGTATTTT; cdr3_aa: CASSWVLGALTDTQYF
v_call: TRBV5-1; d_call: -; j_call: TRBJ2-2; clone_size: -; cdr3_nt: TGCGCCAGCATCGAATTAGCCGGGGTAGATACCGGGGAGCTGTTTTTT; cdr3_aa: CASIELAGVDTGELFF
v_call: TRBV6-5; d_call: -; j_call: TRBJ2-5; clone_size: once; cdr3_nt: TGTGCCAGCAGTACCTGGGTTGGTCAAGAGACCCAGTACTTC; cdr3_aa: CASSTWVGQETQYF
v_call: TRBV2; d_call: TRBD2; j_call: TRBJ2-7; clone_size: -; cdr3_nt: TGTGCCAGCAGTGGGACTAGCGGTTACGAGCAGTACTTC; cdr3_aa: CASSGTSGYEQYF
v_call: TRBV4-2; d_call: TRBD1; j_call: TRBJ2-1; clone_size: -; cdr3_nt: TGTGCCAGCAGCCACCCAATAGGGGGCCGCAATGAGCAGTTCTTC; cdr3_aa: CASSHPIGGRNEQFF
v_call: TRBV14; d_call: -; j_call: TRBJ2-4; clone_size: -; cdr3_nt: TGTGCCAGCAGCCCCTTTCGAGACATTCAGTACTTC; cdr3_aa: CASSPFRDIQYF
v_call: TRBV6-1; d_call: -; j_call: TRBJ1-4; clone_size: -; cdr3_nt: TGTGCCAGCAGTGGGGACCCCTTCAGAAAACTGTTTTTT; cdr3_aa: CASSGDPFRKLFF
v_call: TRBV5-1; d_call: -; j_call: TRBJ2-7; clone_size: -; cdr3_nt: TGCGCCAGCAGCTGGGGCTTGACTAGACAAGGAGCTACGCGACAGTACTTC; cdr3_aa: CASSWGLTRQGATRQYF
v_call: TRBV28; d_call: TRBD1; j_call: TRBJ1-5; clone_size: -; cdr3_nt: TGTGCCAGCAGATACAGGGGTTTAAGTAATCAGCCCCAGCATTTT; cdr3_aa: CASRYRGLSNQPQHF
v_call: TRBV29-1; d_call: -; j_call: TRBJ2-1; clone_size: -; cdr3_nt: TGCAGCGTTGCTGGTGGCACCACCTACAATGAGCAGTTCTTC; cdr3_aa: CSVAGGTTYNEQFF
v_call: TRBV5-6; d_call: -; j_call: TRBJ2-7; clone_size: -; cdr3_nt: TGTGCCAGCAGCTTGGCCGGGGGACAGCTAATCTACGAGCAGTACTTC; cdr3_aa: CASSLAGGQLIYEQYF
v_call: TRBV9; d_call: TRBD2; j_call: TRBJ2-7; clone_size: -; cdr3_nt: TGTGCCAGCAGCCCGGGACTAGCGGGGCCCTACGAGCAGTACTTC; cdr3_aa: CASSPGLAGPYEQYF
v_call: TRBV9; d_call: -; j_call: TRBJ2-2; clone_size: -; cdr3_nt: TGTGCCAGCAGCCTTGTAGGGTCCGGGGAGCTGTTTTTT; cdr3_aa: CASSLVGSGELFF
v_call: TRBV6-5; d_call: TRBD1; j_call: TRBJ1-3; clone_size: -; cdr3_nt: TGTGCCAGCAGTTATATGTCGGGACAGGGAAACACCATATATTTT; cdr3_aa: CASSYMSGQGNTIYF
v_call: TRBV28; d_call: -; j_call: TRBJ2-5; clone_size: -; cdr3_nt: TGTGCCAGCAGTTCAAGACCAACAGCCAAGGAGACCCAGTACTTC; cdr3_aa: CASSSRPTAKETQYF
v_call: TRBV5-1; d_call: -; j_call: TRBJ2-1; clone_size: -; cdr3_nt: TGCGCCAGCAGCTTGATGGGACCTGGAGTCGATGAGCAGTTCTTC; cdr3_aa: CASSLMGPGVDEQFF
v_call: TRBV27; d_call: -; j_call: TRBJ1-1; clone_size: -; cdr3_nt: TGTGCCACCCGCCAGAGCGGTGGGGACACTGAAGCTTTCTTT; cdr3_aa: CATRQSGGDTEAFF
v_call: TRBV28; d_call: TRBD1; j_call: TRBJ2-3; clone_size: -; cdr3_nt: TGTGCCAGCAGTTTATACAGGGGGCAGGCAGATACGCAGTATTTT; cdr3_aa: CASSLYRGQADTQYF
v_call: TRBV9; d_call: TRBD2; j_call: TRBJ2-1; clone_size: -; cdr3_nt: TGTGCCAGCAGCGTAGATCCGGGAGGGCCTAGTGAGCAGTTCTTC; cdr3_aa: CASSVDPGGPSEQFF
v_call: TRBV28; d_call: TRBD2; j_call: TRBJ2-4; clone_size: -; cdr3_nt: TGTGCCAGCAGTTTATCAGCGGGGGGGGCCAAAAACATTCAGTACTTC; cdr3_aa: CASSLSAGGAKNIQYF
v_call: TRBV5-8; d_call: -; j_call: TRBJ1-4; clone_size: -; cdr3_nt: TGTGCCAGCAGCTTGGGGCTGGGGAGGGAAAAACTGTTTTTT; cdr3_aa: CASSLGLGREKLFF
v_call: TRBV6-1; d_call: -; j_call: TRBJ2-2; clone_size: -; cdr3_nt: TGTGCCAGCAGTGGTAGCAGGGCTGGCACCGGGGAGCTGTTTTTT; cdr3_aa: CASSGSRAGTGELFF
v_call: TRBV7-9; d_call: -; j_call: TRBJ1-4; clone_size: -; cdr3_nt: TGTGCCAGCAGCCCCGACACTAATGAAAAACTGTTTTTT; cdr3_aa: CASSPDTNEKLFF
v_call: TRBV5-1; d_call: TRBD2; j_call: TRBJ2-1; clone_size: -; cdr3_nt: TGCGCCAGCAGCTTCACTAGCGGATTCTACAATGAGCAGTTCTTC; cdr3_aa: CASSFTSGFYNEQFF
v_call: TRBV5-1; d_call: TRBD2; j_call: TRBJ2-1; clone_size: -; cdr3_nt: TGCGCCAGCAGCTTGTTAGGAGTAGCGGGAGAAAATGAGCAGTTCTTC; cdr3_aa: CASSLLGVAGENEQFF
v_call: TRBV6-1; d_call: TRBD1; j_call: TRBJ2-7; clone_size: few; cdr3_nt: TGTGCCAGCAGTGGGGACAGGAGCTCCTACGAGCAGTACTTC; cdr3_aa: CASSGDRSSYEQYF
v_call: TRBV29-1; d_call: TRBD1; j_call: TRBJ1-1; clone_size: -; cdr3_nt: TGCAGCGTTTCCTCCACAGGGGGTCCTAAAGCTTTCTTT; cdr3_aa: CSVSSTGGPKAFF